The entry below gives a single T cell receptor (beta chain) sequence along with its context. The data were produced by immunoSEQ multiplex PCR, yet TCRdb's version contains in-frame clones alone and is incomplete. The data hold about 50,000 clones, with about 90% observed a single time. CDR3 length: 15 residues. From germline, CDR1 is MNHNS and CDR2 SASEGT. The ends lost 6 bases at V and 1 base at J; junction bases unmatched: 4. This record belongs to a study of T cell changes during pregnancy in multiple sclerosis. V gene TRBV6-1 combines with J gene TRBJ2-3; 10 bases map to TRBD2. The source is a female donor with multiple sclerosis, enrolled in a pregnancy study. Sequenced material: CD4+ T cells from peripheral blood mononuclear cells, taken after pregnancy. The CDR3 nucleotides are TGTGCCAGCAGGAGGACTAGCGGCGGCACAGATACGCAGTATTTT. Translated: CASRRTSGGTDTQYF.